Shown below are 17 T cell receptor beta chains from a single sample sequenced in a study of early T cells in non-severe SARS-CoV-2 infection. TCRdb called the 5' RACE reads again in MiXCR, with one record for every CDR3 protein. The data contain tens of thousands of distinct CDR3 sequences, approximately 15% of them seen just once; the ten biggest clones take up 4.5% to 7%. Sequences were obtained from whole blood. These receptors were taken from an adult who was a healthcare worker with PCR-confirmed SARS-CoV-2 infection or an uninfected control (not recorded which).

The chain joins TRBV19 to TRBJ2-7, with 7 positions matching TRBD2. This CDR3 contains 12 residues. V was clipped by 8 bases and J by 2 bases; unmatched bases: 3. Per the germline V gene, CDR1 is LNHDA and CDR2 is SQIVND (reference sequence). The CDR3 bases are TGTGCCAGTGGCGGGAGTACCTACGAGCAGTACTTC. It is translated as CASGGSTYEQYF.

In DNA form, the CDR3 reads TGTGCCACCAGTAACCGCCTAGGGACCGGGGAGCTGTTTTTT. Protein product: CATSNRLGTGELFF. This chain uses TRBV24-1 with TRBJ2-2; no definite D call. V was clipped by 6 bases and J by 5 bases, with 12 bases between them. CDR1 KGHDR and CDR2 SFDVKD come from the germline V gene. CDR3 length equals 14 residues.

The gene calls are TRBV30 and TRBJ2-5, with D possibly called TRBD1 or TRBD2 (6 bases each). The CDR3 is 14 amino acids. The germline V gene has CDR1 GTSNPN and CDR2 SVGIG (reference sequence). Between the trimmed V and J ends, which lost 2 bases and 5 bases, there was a span of 15 bases. DNA of the CDR3: TGTGCCTGGAGTAAGGGGGGCCTGTCGGAGACCCAGTACTTC. It is translated as CAWSKGGLSETQYF.

This clonotype was seen only a few times. This sequence joins TRBV6-6 and TRBJ1-5; perhaps TRBD1 as D (6 bases). V dropped 5 bases and J dropped 5 bases, with 10 bases sitting between them. The CDR3 is 13 residues long. Germline V gives CDR1 MNHNY, CDR2 SVGAGI (reference sequence). DNA of the CDR3: TGTGCCAGCAGTCGAGGGGGATATCAGCCCCAGCATTTT. It codes for CASSRGGYQPQHF.

The chain links TRBV20-1 to TRBJ1-1; D unclear. V gave up 0 bases and J gave up 3 bases, with 5 bases separating them. The length of the CDR3 is 12 residues. The germline V gene encodes CDR1 DFQATT and CDR2 SNEGSKA (reference sequence). As DNA, the CDR3 is TGCAGTGCTAGAGATCCACACACTGAAGCTTTCTTT. The encoded protein is CSARDPHTEAFF.

In this sample, this clonotype turned up a few times. The chain combines TRBV7-2 with TRBJ2-1, with D tentatively TRBD2 (6 bases). CDR3 size: 16 residues. Looked up from germline, CDR1 is SGHTA and CDR2 is FQGNSA. V dropped 2 bases and J dropped 4 bases, with 15 bases sitting between them. The CDR3 sequence: CASSLLHGSRYNEQFF. CDR3 sequence (DNA): TGTGCCAGCAGCTTATTGCACGGGAGTCGGTACAATGAGCAGTTCTTC.

The J gene is TRBJ2-5, the V gene TRBV5-1, with a tentative D call TRBD2 (6 bases). The CDR3 spans 12 residues. V was trimmed by 5 bases and J by 4 bases, leaving 9 bases between them. The germline V gene encodes CDR1 SGHRS and CDR2 YFSETQ. The CDR3 DNA reads as TGCGCCAGCAGAAAGGAGGGAGAGACCCAGTACTTC. Translating it yields CASRKEGETQYF.

This chain connects TRBV24-1 to TRBJ1-5; TRBD1 matches 7 bases. Germline values: CDR1 KGHDR, CDR2 SFDVKD. This CDR3 has 20 amino acids. The ends lost 0 bases at V and 4 bases at J; junction bases unmatched: 17. The CDR3 spells CATSDLRPFSADRENQPQHF. The CDR3 bases are TGTGCCACCAGTGATTTGCGACCATTTAGTGCTGACAGGGAAAATCAGCCCCAGCATTTT.

The sample holds a few counts of this clonotype. The J gene is TRBJ1-1, the V gene TRBV7-6; 8 positions match TRBD1. Trimming cost V 4 bases and J 3 bases; bases outside gene matches: 7. The CDR3 is 15 amino acids. The germline gives CDR1 SGHVS, CDR2 FNYEAQ. This CDR3 reads CASSYSTGGDTEAFF. As DNA, the CDR3 is TGTGCCAGCAGCTATAGTACAGGGGGGGACACTGAAGCTTTCTTT. The whole variable domain, filled in from reference TRBV7-6 and TRBJ1-1, reads GAGVSQSPRYKVTKRGQDVALRCDPISGHVSLYWYRQALGQGPEFLTYFNYEAQQDKSGLPNDRFSAERPEGSISTLTIQRTEQRDSAMYRCASSYSTGGDTEAFFGQGTRLTVV.

V usage is TRBV6-1 and J usage is TRBJ2-7; D assignment may be TRBD1 or TRBD2 (5 bases each). The CDR3 extends over 14 amino acids. Germline V gene data show CDR1 as MNHNS and CDR2 as SASEGT. V was trimmed by 7 bases and J by 3 bases, leaving 16 bases between them. The CDR3 region has the DNA TGTGCCAGCACAATGGGGCGGGCACTCTACGAGCAGTACTTC. As protein: CASTMGRALYEQYF.

The genes are TRBV7-2 and TRBJ2-7; TRBD1 aligns across 10 bases. Losses at the gene ends were 5 bases for V and 5 bases for J; bases not matched to a gene: 6. The CDR3 sequence is 14 residues long. Germline CDR1 and CDR2: SGHTA and FQGNSA. In nucleotides, the CDR3 is TGTGCCAGCAGCCCCCGGACAGGGGGACACGAGCAGTACTTC. This sequence encodes CASSPRTGGHEQYF.

The DNA for the CDR3 is TGTGCCACCAGTGATTTGAGGCAGGGGGATGCAGATACGCAGTATTTT. Translating gives CATSDLRQGDADTQYF. This chain joins TRBV24-1 and TRBJ2-3, with TRBD1 matching over 7 bases. V lost 0 bases to trimming and J lost 4 bases; unmatched junction nucleotides: 6. CDR1 and CDR2 (germline): KGHDR, SFDVKD. The CDR3 is 16 residues long.

This clonotype was detected many times. The chain uses TRBV6-5 and TRBJ1-2, with 7 bases that match TRBD1. V gave up 6 bases and J gave up 4 bases; unmatched junction bases: 8. The CDR3 consists of 14 residues. CDR1 is MNHEY, CDR2 SVGAGI, per germline. The CDR3 DNA follows: TGTGCCAGCAGGCCGACAGGGATCCTCTATGGCTACACCTTC. It is translated as CASRPTGILYGYTF.

This clonotype was found a few times. The CDR3 region has the DNA TGTGCCAGCAGTGCGGGACTAGGACACAATGAGCAGTTCTTC. Translating gives CASSAGLGHNEQFF. The chain employs TRBV25-1 and TRBJ2-1; 8 bases fit TRBD2. In germline, CDR1 is MGHDK, CDR2 SYGVNS. The CDR3 totals 14 residues. After removal of 4 bases from V and 5 bases from J, the junction contained 4 bases not matched to a gene.

The chain uses TRBV3-1 and TRBJ2-1; the match to TRBD2 covers 9 bases. V shed 2 bases and J 0 bases; nucleotides not matched to a gene: 2. The CDR3 spans 16 residues. Germline assignment: CDR1 LGHDT and CDR2 YNNKEL (reference sequence). Here the CDR3 reads CASSQLAGSSYNEQFF. Written as DNA, the CDR3 is TGTGCCAGCAGCCAACTAGCGGGGAGCTCCTACAATGAGCAGTTCTTC.

This clonotype showed up just a few times. J is TRBJ2-7 and V is TRBV28, with D possibly TRBD2 on 5 matching bases. The CDR3 runs 15 residues. CDR1 and CDR2 (germline): MDHEN, SYDVKM. V lost 6 bases and J lost 3, with 18 bases in between. The CDR3 bases are TGTGCCAGCAGCTGGTTTCGGGGTCGTTACTACGAGCAGTACTTC. Encoded protein: CASSWFRGRYYEQYF.

V gene TRBV25-1 combines with J gene TRBJ1-6; tentative D call: TRBD1 (5 bases). Trimming stripped 5 bases from V and 5 bases from J, with 7 bases between. CDR1 MGHDK and CDR2 SYGVNS come from the germline V gene. This CDR3 comprises 13 residues. As DNA, the CDR3 is TGTGCCAGCAGTTTACAGGATAATTCACCCCTCCACTTT. Amino acids: CASSLQDNSPLHF.